This T cell receptor (beta chain) was sequenced for a study of early T cells in non-severe SARS-CoV-2 infection. The CDR3 sequence is 17 residues long. Germline assignment: CDR1 KGHSH and CDR2 LQKENI. V dropped 0 bases and J dropped 4; count of bases not matched to a gene: 7. TCRdb re-derived calls from the 5' RACE reads in MiXCR, one entry per CDR3 protein. The sample records tens of thousands of distinct CDR3 sequences, about 13% being singletons. The TCR originated in an adult who was a healthcare worker with PCR-confirmed SARS-CoV-2 infection or an uninfected control (not recorded which). The chain recombines TRBV18 with TRBJ1-2, with 11 positions matching TRBD1. The sequenced sample consisted of whole blood. The chain's CDR3 is CASSPPGQGVVGYGYTF. CDR3 DNA: TGTGCCAGCTCACCACCGGGACAGGGGGTAGTGGGCTATGGCTACACCTTC.